This entry lists 8 T cell receptor beta chains sequenced from one sample in a study of tumor and adjacent non-tumor tissue in lung cancer. The library came from three nested PCR rounds adapted from ARM-PCR protocols. A single record per CDR3 protein comes from TCRdb applying MiXCR to the multiplex PCR reads. The sample has approximately 76,000 distinct CDR3 sequences; approximately 71% are singletons. This sample's RNA came from whole unsorted tissue. The sequencing sample was made of lung tumor tissue. All receptors come from a woman aged 70-85 years with non-small cell lung cancer.

Only a few counts were recorded for this clonotype. The gene calls are TRBV20-1 and TRBJ2-3; 10 bases fit TRBD2. The CDR3 is 15 residues long. Germline V lookup: CDR1 DFQATT, CDR2 SNEGSKA (reference sequence). Trimming took 3 bases from V and 4 from J; bases not matched to a gene: 7. CDR3 region: CSASPASGRSDTQYF. The CDR3 bases are TGCAGTGCTAGCCCGGCTAGCGGGAGATCAGATACGCAGTATTTT.

As regards this clonotype: A much larger clonotype is one base distant, so this may be a read error. The chain recombines TRBV5-1 with TRBJ2-1; 11 nucleotides agree with TRBD1. V lost 0 bases to trimming and J lost 9 bases; unmatched junction nucleotides: 5. This CDR3 has 15 residues. In germline, CDR1 is SGHRS, CDR2 YFSETQ. CDR3 residues: CASSLDGQGAPEQFF. As DNA, the CDR3 is TGCGCCAGCAGCTTGGATGGACAGGGGGCCCCTGAGCAGTTCTTC.

CDR3 coding DNA: TGTGCCAGCAGTTTGGGAGACAGGGGGGCCATTGAAGCTTTCTTT. This translates into CASSLGDRGAIEAFF. This sequence joins TRBV12-3 or TRBV12-4 and TRBJ1-1; 9 positions match TRBD1. This CDR3 is 15 amino acids long. J gave up 7 bases and V 3 bases, and 9 bases lay outside the gene matches.

This rearrangement joins TRBV6-1 to TRBJ1-5; no definite D call. V gave up 0 bases and J gave up 5 bases, with 14 bases separating them. The CDR3 sequence is 16 residues long. CDR1 is MNHNS and CDR2 is SASEGT in the germline V gene. This chain's CDR3 is CASSEASTRVDQPQHF. The CDR3 coding sequence is TGTGCCAGCAGTGAAGCCAGTACAAGGGTTGATCAGCCCCAGCATTTT.

The rearrangement joins TRBV4-1 to TRBJ2-2, with 7 nucleotides matching TRBD1. Germline values: CDR1 MGHRA, CDR2 YSYEKL. The trim removed 4 bases at V and 3 bases at J, leaving 11 bases unmatched. CDR3 length equals 17 residues. The CDR3: CASSLRPRQGDTGELFF. CDR3 coding DNA: TGCGCCAGCAGCCTGCGACCGAGACAGGGCGACACCGGGGAGCTGTTTTTT.

This clonotype is medium-sized in the sample. J is TRBJ1-2 and V is TRBV6-5; D might be TRBD1 (5 bases). CDR1 MNHEY and CDR2 SVGAGI come from the germline V gene. The CDR3 is 14 amino acids. Trimming pared 5 bases from V and 7 bases from J, leaving 17 bases between. DNA of the CDR3: TGTGCCAGCAGTACCCAGGGTGGGAAGTTTGGCTACACCTTC. Translation: CASSTQGGKFGYTF.

The chain is built from TRBV11-2 and TRBJ1-4, with D unresolved. V dropped 3 bases and J dropped 2 bases, with 7 bases sitting between them. This CDR3 contains 14 residues. In germline, CDR1 is SGHAT, CDR2 FQNNGV. The CDR3 loop is CASSFGFTNEKLFF. The CDR3 DNA reads as TGTGCCAGCAGCTTTGGATTCACTAATGAAAAACTGTTTTTT.

Details on this clonotype: One end of the junction fails to match germline, which may point to a read error. The CDR3 DNA follows: TGTGCCAACAGCCAGGGGCCAAATAGCAATCAGCCCCAGCATTTT. Protein: CANSQGPNSNQPQHF. This chain links TRBV5-4 with TRBJ1-5, with D possibly being TRBD1 (6 bases). Germline V gives CDR1 SGHNT, CDR2 YYREEE (reference sequence). This CDR3 has 15 residues.